The 30 T cell receptor beta chains listed next were all sequenced from one sample in a study of cytomegalovirus exposure and HLA in healthy donors. This PCR relied on a set of 60 Vbeta primers and 13 Jbeta primers. Clones were sequenced by immunoSEQ multiplex PCR, and TCRdb holds only the in-frame ones, with some missing. The table shows just under 150,000 clones, with around 80% occurring only once. The sequenced sample was PBMCs. The receptors shown here come from a woman aged 25 to 39 in good health and CMV-seronegative.

The chain joins TRBV5-1 to TRBJ2-1; 12 nucleotides match TRBD2. V lost 3 bases, J lost 8 bases, and 6 bases stayed unmatched. CDR1 and CDR2 (germline): SGHRS, YFSETQ. This CDR3 is built from 15 residues. CDR3 loop: CASSSPSGRAYEQFF. CDR3 DNA sequence: TGCGCCAGCAGCTCTCCTAGCGGGAGGGCCTATGAGCAGTTCTTC.

This clone was detected only once. This chain joins TRBV9 and TRBJ1-3, with D possibly matching TRBD1 (5 bases). The V gene's germline CDR1 is SGDLS and CDR2 YYNGEE. The CDR3 runs 15 residues. V lost 1 base and J 4 bases, leaving 12 bases between the germline ends. In nucleotides, the CDR3 is TGTGCCAGCAGCGTAAGGGCCAGGGCAGGAAACACCATATATTTT. Its protein is CASSVRARAGNTIYF.

The rearrangement uses TRBV29-1 and TRBJ1-1, with a weak D call TRBD1 (6 bases). Germline CDR1 is SQVTM and CDR2 is ANQGSEA. The germline V and J ends were trimmed by 7 bases and 0 bases, with 12 bases remaining between them. This CDR3 contains 13 residues. The CDR3: CSAGQLMNTEAFF. CDR3 nucleotides: TGCAGCGCAGGACAGCTCATGAACACTGAAGCTTTCTTT.

The chain employs TRBV10-3 and TRBJ1-3; D unresolved. Deletions cut 0 bases from V and 4 bases from J, with 13 bases between. The germline gives CDR1 ENHRY, CDR2 SYGVKD. This CDR3 is built from 16 residues. CDR3 region: CAISESYSPWGNTIYF. In DNA form, the CDR3 reads TGTGCCATCAGTGAGTCGTACTCCCCTTGGGGAAACACCATATATTTT.

V gene TRBV7-3 combines with J gene TRBJ2-7; the match to TRBD2 covers 8 bases. CDR3 length equals 15 residues. The junction had 5 bases not matched to a gene; V was cut back by 1 base and J by 3 bases. Germline V lookup: CDR1 SGHTA, CDR2 FQGTGA. DNA of the CDR3: TGTGCCAGCAGCTTAAGGGACGGGGGGGTCTACGAGCAGTACTTC. It translates to CASSLRDGGVYEQYF.

The genes are TRBV5-1 and TRBJ2-1; 13 nucleotides agree with TRBD2. Trimming took 2 bases from V and 3 from J; bases not matched to a gene: 8. CDR3 length equals 18 residues. Germline assignment: CDR1 SGHRS and CDR2 YFSETQ. CDR3 in DNA: TGCGCCAGCAGCTTTACCGGGACTAGCGGGGCCGACTACAATGAGCAGTTCTTC. Its translation is CASSFTGTSGADYNEQFF. The full variable domain, in which reference TRBV5-1 and TRBJ2-1 provide the parts outside the CDR3, is KAGVTQTPRYLIKTRGQQVTLSCSPISGHRSVSWYQQTPGQGLQFLFEYFSETQRNKGNFPGRFSGRQFSNSRSEMNVSTLELGDSALYLCASSFTGTSGADYNEQFFGPGTRLTVL.

This clone was seen many times. V usage is TRBV15 and J usage is TRBJ1-4; D is perhaps TRBD1 (6 bases). Germline CDR1 LNHNV, CDR2 YYDKDF (reference sequence). The germline V and J ends were trimmed by 0 bases and 6 bases, with 14 bases remaining between them. The CDR3 is 16 residues long. DNA of the CDR3: TGTGCCACCAGCAGAGATCGAGGAGGGGGGGATGAAAAACTGTTTTTT. Translated: CATSRDRGGGDEKLFF. The full variable domain, in which reference TRBV15 and TRBJ1-4 provide the parts outside the CDR3, is DAMVIQNPRYQVTQFGKPVTLSCSQTLNHNVMYWYQQKSSQAPKLLFHYYDKDFNNEADTPDNFQSRRPNTSFCFLDIRSPGLGDTAMYLCATSRDRGGGDEKLFFGSGTQLSVL.

The chain carries TRBV18 and TRBJ1-4; D uncertain. CDR3 size: 16 residues. From germline, CDR1 is KGHSH and CDR2 LQKENI. The V gene lost 2 bases and the J gene lost 0 bases, with 10 bases spanning the gap. In nucleotides, the CDR3 is TGTGCCAGCTCACCAACACACCCTGCAACTAATGAAAAACTGTTTTTT. The encoded protein is CASSPTHPATNEKLFF.

This clone was seen only once. The CDR3 DNA sequence: TGCAGCGGAAGGACAGGGGGCACAGATACGCAGTATTTT. Protein: CSGRTGGTDTQYF. The chain is built from TRBV29-1 and TRBJ2-3, with 9 bases fitting TRBD1. The CDR3 loop spans 13 amino acids. V lost 7 bases to trimming and J lost 1 base; unmatched junction nucleotides: 3. The germline gives CDR1 SQVTM, CDR2 ANQGSEA.

The chain links TRBV7-3 to TRBJ2-3; TRBD2 matches at 9 bases. J was trimmed by 1 base and V by 5 bases; bases with no gene match: 16. CDR3 length equals 19 residues. From germline, CDR1 is SGHTA and CDR2 FQGTGA. The CDR3: CASSTNPSGALRGTDTQYF. As DNA, the CDR3 is TGTGCCAGCAGCACCAACCCTAGCGGGGCGCTGCGCGGCACAGATACGCAGTATTTT.

The chain joins TRBV19 to TRBJ1-5, with D maybe TRBD1 (6 bases). Germline assignment: CDR1 LNHDA and CDR2 SQIVND (reference sequence). Trimming left V 6 bases short and J 4 bases short, with 10 bases between. There are 13 residues in the CDR3. CDR3 residues: CASRSTGNQPQHF. The CDR3 nucleotides read TGTGCCAGTAGGAGTACAGGGAATCAGCCCCAGCATTTT. Full variable domain (outside the CDR3, taken from reference TRBV19 and TRBJ1-5): DGGITQSPKYLFRKEGQNVTLSCEQNLNHDAMYWYRQDPGQGLRLIYYSQIVNDFQKGDIAEGYSVSREKKESFPLTVTSAQKNPTAFYLCASRSTGNQPQHFGDGTRLSIL.

The chain joins TRBV7-2 to TRBJ1-4; D may be TRBD1 (5 bases). The germline V gene encodes CDR1 SGHTA and CDR2 FQGNSA. The CDR3 contains 14 residues. Deletions cut 5 bases from V and 12 bases from J, with 19 bases between. Here the CDR3 reads CASSAGLPGVELFF. The CDR3 bases are TGTGCCAGCAGCGCGGGACTCCCGGGGGTGGAACTGTTTTTT.

This sequence joins TRBV5-1 and TRBJ1-2; TRBD1 agrees at 8 bases. V shed 4 bases and J 8 bases; nucleotides not matched to a gene: 10. CDR1 and CDR2 (germline): SGHRS, YFSETQ. The CDR3 extends over 14 amino acids. CDR3 protein: CASSELDRVRGYTF. The DNA for the CDR3 is TGCGCCAGCAGCGAGTTGGACAGGGTGAGAGGCTACACCTTC. Together with reference TRBV5-1 and TRBJ1-2, the CDR3 gives the full variable domain: KAGVTQTPRYLIKTRGQQVTLSCSPISGHRSVSWYQQTPGQGLQFLFEYFSETQRNKGNFPGRFSGRQFSNSRSEMNVSTLELGDSALYLCASSELDRVRGYTFGSGTRLTVV.

The chain is built from TRBV10-3 and TRBJ2-1; TRBD2 is a possible D gene (5 bases). This CDR3 has 14 amino acids. Germline CDR1 reads ENHRY; CDR2 reads SYGVKD. Between the trimmed V and J ends, which lost 3 bases and 8 bases, there was a span of 14 bases. CDR3 sequence: CAISDLLALHEQFF. CDR3 coding DNA: TGTGCCATCAGTGATCTTCTAGCTTTACATGAGCAGTTCTTC.

J is TRBJ1-2 and V is TRBV6-1, with 9 bases lining up with TRBD1. Germline CDR1 and CDR2: MNHNS and SASEGT. The CDR3 consists of 15 residues. V lost 6 bases and J lost 4; bases outside the gene matches: 9. The chain's CDR3 is CASRAGTGFIYGYTF. DNA of the CDR3: TGTGCCAGCAGAGCCGGGACAGGGTTTATCTATGGCTACACCTTC.

This clone has just one count. The chain couples TRBV6-5 to TRBJ2-3; 10 positions agree with TRBD2. The CDR3 is 14 residues long. CDR1 is MNHEY and CDR2 is SVGAGI in the germline V gene. J lost 11 bases, V lost 5 bases, and 10 bases had no gene match. The CDR3 sequence: CASSVSYSGRRQYF. DNA of the CDR3: TGTGCCAGCAGTGTTTCTTATAGCGGGAGGCGGCAGTATTTT.

This rearrangement joins TRBV5-1 to TRBJ1-4; TRBD1 aligns across 8 bases. The CDR3 covers 15 residues. The germline CDR1 and CDR2 sequences are SGHRS and YFSETQ. V lost 2 bases, J lost 9 bases, and 9 bases stayed unmatched. CDR3 DNA sequence: TGCGCCAGCAGCTTAAACGACAGGGGATCGAAAAAACTGTTTTTT. Translating gives CASSLNDRGSKKLFF. Full variable domain (rest looked up from reference TRBV5-1 and TRBJ1-4): KAGVTQTPRYLIKTRGQQVTLSCSPISGHRSVSWYQQTPGQGLQFLFEYFSETQRNKGNFPGRFSGRQFSNSRSEMNVSTLELGDSALYLCASSLNDRGSKKLFFGSGTQLSVL.

V usage is TRBV4-1 and J usage is TRBJ2-5; D is perhaps TRBD2 (6 bases). Looked up from germline, CDR1 is MGHRA and CDR2 is YSYEKL. The CDR3 contains 20 residues. V was clipped by 1 base and J by 1 base, with 25 bases between them. The chain's CDR3 is CASSQGIPGAGTGLQETQYF. CDR3 in DNA: TGCGCCAGCAGCCAAGGCATACCGGGAGCAGGGACGGGGCTCCAAGAGACCCAGTACTTC.

This chain joins TRBV4-1 and TRBJ1-2; D unclear. This CDR3 region has 15 residues. CDR1 and CDR2 from the germline V gene are MGHRA and YSYEKL. The V gene lost 1 base and the J gene lost 4 bases, with 13 bases spanning the gap. Written as DNA, the CDR3 is TGCGCCAGCAGCCAAGGACGGGTATTCGGCTATGGCTACACCTTC. Translating gives CASSQGRVFGYGYTF.

J is TRBJ1-4 and V is TRBV6-6, with unresolved D. The CDR3 has 16 residues. Trimming took off 5 bases at V and 5 bases at J, with 18 bases between the two ends. The germline V gene encodes CDR1 MNHNY and CDR2 SVGAGI (reference sequence). The CDR3 protein is CASSLRQAGRNEKLFF. The DNA for the CDR3 is TGTGCCAGCAGTCTACGGCAGGCGGGGAGGAATGAAAAACTGTTTTTT.

The J gene is TRBJ1-5, the V gene TRBV15, with 11 bases fitting TRBD1. Germline V CDR1 and CDR2: LNHNV, YYDKDF (reference sequence). V lost 1 base to trimming and J lost 2 bases; unmatched junction nucleotides: 4. The CDR3 contains 17 residues. In nucleotides, the CDR3 is TGTGCCACCAGCAGAGGGACAGGGGGCTACGGCAATCAGCCCCAGCATTTT. This sequence encodes CATSRGTGGYGNQPQHF.

The CDR3 DNA follows: TGCGCCAGCAGCAATGCCGGACAGGTAACCTACAATGAGCAGTTCTTC. The encoded protein is CASSNAGQVTYNEQFF. V is TRBV5-1 and J is TRBJ2-1; TRBD1 aligns across 7 bases. V lost 4 bases to trimming and J lost 2 bases; unmatched junction nucleotides: 9. Germline CDR1 and CDR2: SGHRS and YFSETQ. CDR3 length: 16 amino acids.

On this clone itself: Other DNA sequences in the same sample also yield this CDR3. The chain employs TRBV4-1 and TRBJ2-7, with 8 nucleotides matching TRBD1. The CDR3 is 14 residues long. J was trimmed by 3 bases and V by 3 bases; bases with no gene match: 4. The germline gives CDR1 MGHRA, CDR2 YSYEKL. CDR3 sequence reads: CASSQPGQVYEQYF. CDR3 nucleotide sequence: TGCGCCAGCAGCCAGCCGGGACAGGTCTACGAGCAGTACTTC.

Turning to this clone: In the same sample, other DNA sequences code for this CDR3. This chain joins TRBV5-6 and TRBJ1-1; a weak D match, TRBD1 (6 bases). The germline CDR1 and CDR2 sequences are SGHDT and YYEEEE. This CDR3 has 14 residues. The ends were cut back, 1 base at V and 0 bases at J, with 7 bases in the middle. CDR3 protein: CASSLTGMNTEAFF. CDR3 sequence (DNA): TGTGCCAGCAGCTTGACAGGGATGAACACTGAAGCTTTCTTT. The full variable domain, rest sourced from reference TRBV5-6 and TRBJ1-1, is DAGVTQSPTHLIKTRGQQVTLRCSPKSGHDTVSWYQQALGQGPQFIFQYYEEEERQRGNFPDRFSGHQFPNYSSELNVNALLLGDSALYLCASSLTGMNTEAFFGQGTRLTVV.

The rearrangement uses TRBV18 and TRBJ2-2; possibly TRBD1 for D (5 bases). The V and J ends lost 1 base and 1 base respectively, with 10 bases between them. Germline CDR1 and CDR2: KGHSH and LQKENI. The CDR3 is 16 residues long. The CDR3 spells CASSPRRGRNTGELFF. The CDR3 DNA follows: TGTGCCAGCTCACCACGTAGGGGCCGGAACACCGGGGAGCTGTTTTTT.

In regard to this clone: Other DNA sequences in the same sample also yield this CDR3. The V gene is TRBV30, the J gene TRBJ1-5, with D hard to call. CDR1 is GTSNPN, CDR2 SVGIG, per germline (reference sequence). The CDR3 is made up of 12 amino acids. Trimming cost V 4 bases and J 4 bases, with 8 bases left between them. The CDR3 loop is CAWNSGNQPQHF. The CDR3 bases are TGTGCCTGGAACAGTGGTAATCAGCCCCAGCATTTT.

The chain carries TRBV29-1 and TRBJ2-1, with TRBD2 matching over 10 bases. The CDR3 contains 15 residues. Trimming took 6 bases from V and 7 from J; bases not matched to a gene: 12. Germline CDR1 reads SQVTM; CDR2 reads ANQGSEA. The CDR3 is CSVKGLAGAGNEQFF. CDR3 bases: TGCAGCGTGAAGGGGCTAGCGGGAGCGGGGAATGAGCAGTTCTTC.

The chain employs TRBV11-3 and TRBJ1-2, with D unclear. The V and J ends lost 5 bases and 4 bases respectively, with 8 bases between them. Germline CDR1 and CDR2: SGHNT and YENEEA. There are 12 residues in the CDR3. CDR3: CASSASGYGYTF. In DNA form, the CDR3 reads TGTGCCAGCAGCGCCTCAGGCTATGGCTACACCTTC.

The rearrangement links TRBV5-5 to TRBJ2-5; D not certain. V shed 2 bases and J shed 5 bases, with 10 bases lying between them. This CDR3 region has 13 residues. Germline CDR1 reads SGHKS; CDR2 reads YYEKEE (reference sequence). Here the CDR3 reads CASSFSPSETQYF. The CDR3 DNA is TGTGCCAGCAGCTTTTCCCCGTCGGAGACCCAGTACTTC.

J is TRBJ2-7 and V is TRBV19; D remains ambiguous. CDR1 is LNHDA and CDR2 is SQIVND in the germline V gene (reference sequence). This CDR3 has 12 residues. V shed 4 bases and J shed 3 bases, with 7 bases lying between them. CDR3 region: CASSSGYYEQYF. In DNA, the CDR3 is TGTGCCAGTAGTAGCGGTTACTACGAGCAGTACTTC.